This T cell receptor beta chain was identified in a study of T cells in Graves' hyperthyroidism and ophthalmopathy. Ophthalmopathy in the patients scored at least 3 on Clinical Activity Score and at least 4 on NOSPECS grade, lasting under 3 months. Criteria for exclusion of patients were uncontrolled infection, other autoimmune disease, pregnancy or lactation. In germline, CDR1 is MNHNS, CDR2 SASEGT. There are 12 residues in the CDR3. V lost 9 bases to trimming and J lost 2 bases, with 11 bases between them. This clonotype was picked up many times. RNA transcripts were the template for amplifying TCR beta CDR3 regions. RT-PCR in the first round (using the HTBI primer set) targeted the TCR CDR3. TCRdb reprocessed the multiplex PCR reads with MiXCR, giving one entry per CDR3 protein. The repertoire has hundreds of thousands of distinct CDR3 sequences, around 15% of them found once; the top ten carry around 28%.

This TCR was recovered from a man in his fifties or sixties with Graves' ophthalmopathy. The material sequenced was blood. The chain carries TRBV6-1 and TRBJ2-7; D gene unclear. The CDR3 DNA reads TGTGCCAGTGGTCTGGGCCCCTACGAGCAGTACTTC. It codes for CASGLGPYEQYF.